These 26 T cell receptor beta chains were all obtained from the same sample, sequenced in a study of blood T cells in healthy people across ages. With a J-beta primer mix and a sample-barcoded 5' primer, a second PCR ran about 7 to 12 cycles. Via MiXCR, TCRdb re-called the 5' RACE reads, giving one row per CDR3 protein. This table has over 1,200,000 distinct CDR3 sequences, 59% appearing once. Sequenced material: blood. These receptors were collected from a man aged 18 to 30 in good health.

The gene calls are TRBV25-1 and TRBJ2-1; D gene ambiguous. The V gene's germline CDR1 is MGHDK and CDR2 SYGVNS. V lost 7 bases, J lost 1 base, and 11 bases lay in between. The CDR3 contains 14 residues. This chain's CDR3 is CASNAMGSYNEQFF. CDR3 nucleotide sequence: TGTGCCAGCAATGCTATGGGATCCTACAATGAGCAGTTCTTC. Full variable domain (missing parts from reference TRBV25-1 and TRBJ2-1): EADIYQTPRYLVIGTGKKITLECSQTMGHDKMYWYQQDPGMELHLIHYSYGVNSTEKGDLSSESTVSRIRTEHFPLTLESARPSHTSQYLCASNAMGSYNEQFFGPGTRLTVL.

This clonotype has only a few counts. The chain recombines TRBV4-2 with TRBJ2-1; TRBD2 aligns across 9 bases. CDR3 size: 16 residues. V was clipped by 3 bases and J by 6 bases; unmatched bases: 9. CDR1 and CDR2 from the germline V gene are LGHNA and YNFKEQ. CDR3: CASSHESGGYTNEQFF. Written as DNA, the CDR3 is TGTGCCAGCAGCCATGAAAGCGGGGGGTACACCAATGAGCAGTTCTTC.

V and J are TRBV5-1 and TRBJ1-3, with D uncertain. CDR1 and CDR2 (germline): SGHRS, YFSETQ. The CDR3 length is 16 residues. V shed 0 bases and J shed 1 base, with 11 bases lying between them. The CDR3 loop is CASSLGPTGSGNTIYF. In nucleotides, the CDR3 is TGCGCCAGCAGCTTGGGCCCGACGGGATCTGGAAACACCATATATTTT.

This chain connects TRBV20-1 to TRBJ2-7, with D unclear. CDR1 is DFQATT, CDR2 SNEGSKA, per germline (reference sequence). This CDR3 is 11 amino acids long. With 5 bases removed from V and 2 bases from J, the gap between germline ends came to 7 bases. CDR3 in amino acids: CSAWFAYEQYF. The CDR3 DNA sequence: TGCAGTGCTTGGTTCGCCTACGAGCAGTACTTC.

The genes are TRBV20-1 and TRBJ2-7; TRBD1 might be the D (5 bases). Trimming left V 0 bases short and J 3 bases short, with 18 bases between. Germline CDR1 and CDR2: DFQATT and SNEGSKA (reference sequence). CDR3 length: 16 residues. Here the CDR3 reads CSARDRGPSRGYEQYF. The CDR3 bases are TGCAGTGCTAGAGATCGAGGTCCTTCAAGGGGCTACGAGCAGTACTTC.

The chain uses TRBV4-2 and TRBJ1-1; perhaps TRBD1 as D (5 bases). The CDR3 is 17 amino acids. The ends were cut back, 4 bases at V and 1 base at J, with 19 bases in the middle. Looked up from germline, CDR1 is LGHNA and CDR2 is YNFKEQ. CDR3 DNA: TGTGCCAGCAGCCCCCCCCCGTGGGGCGAGACGAACACTGAAGCTTTCTTT. Its protein product is CASSPPPWGETNTEAFF.

This clonotype was seen a single time. V usage is TRBV30 and J usage is TRBJ2-3, with no clear D. The CDR3 sequence is 15 residues long. V was cut by 0 bases and J by 2 bases, with 12 bases left in between. Per the germline V gene, CDR1 is GTSNPN and CDR2 is SVGIG (reference sequence). Written as DNA, the CDR3 is TGTGCCTGGAGTGTCTGGACGGCAGTCACAGATACGCAGTATTTT. Residues: CAWSVWTAVTDTQYF.

This chain connects TRBV7-9 to TRBJ1-4, with 8 bases fitting TRBD1. CDR3 length: 15 residues. With 5 bases clipped from V and 6 bases from J, the junction kept 8 bases outside the gene matches. The V gene's germline CDR1 is SEHNR and CDR2 FQNEAQ (reference sequence). CDR3 nucleotides: TGTGCCAGCAGCCTCCGGACAGGGTTTGATGAAAAACTGTTTTTT. It encodes CASSLRTGFDEKLFF.

The V and J genes are TRBV7-2 and TRBJ2-7, with 9 bases that match TRBD2. CDR3 size: 16 residues. The V gene end was trimmed by 5 bases and the J gene end by 1 base; junction bases not matched to a gene: 9. Looked up from germline, CDR1 is SGHTA and CDR2 is FQGNSA. The CDR3 reads CASSPPGRGGSYEQYF. CDR3 nucleotides: TGTGCCAGCAGCCCCCCTGGGCGGGGGGGTTCCTACGAGCAGTACTTC.

J is TRBJ2-7 and V is TRBV12-5, with D maybe TRBD1 (6 bases). Germline V gene sequence: CDR1 LGHNT, CDR2 FRNRAP. The CDR3 covers 14 residues. Trimming left V 6 bases short and J 0 bases short, with 12 bases between. The CDR3, as DNA: TGTGCTAGTGGCTATCAGACAGGCTCCTACGAGCAGTACTTC. This sequence encodes CASGYQTGSYEQYF.

This clonotype has more than one count but fewer than ten. The V call is TRBV5-1, the J call TRBJ2-1; D uncertain. This CDR3 spans 15 amino acids. The V gene's germline CDR1 is SGHRS and CDR2 YFSETQ. V dropped 4 bases and J dropped 5 bases, with 16 bases sitting between them. In DNA form, the CDR3 reads TGCGCCAGCAGCCCGACCCCCGGGTTCCACAATGAGCAGTTCTTC. Its translation is CASSPTPGFHNEQFF.

CDR3 sequence reads: CASSTQGANQPQHF. CDR3 coding DNA: TGTGCCAGCAGTACTCAGGGGGCGAATCAGCCCCAGCATTTT. This chain uses TRBV2 with TRBJ1-5; TRBD1 matches at 8 bases. V lost 5 bases, J lost 4 bases, and 4 bases stayed unmatched. Germline V gene lookup returns CDR1 SNHLY and CDR2 FYNNEI. This CDR3 is built from 14 residues.

The chain recombines TRBV5-1 with TRBJ2-7; possible D gene TRBD2, 5 bases. V was pared by 0 bases and J by 4 bases, with 14 bases between. There are 15 residues in the CDR3. In germline, CDR1 is SGHRS, CDR2 YFSETQ. The CDR3 region is CASSLGPRGGYEQYF. In DNA form, the CDR3 reads TGCGCCAGCAGCTTGGGCCCCCGAGGAGGTTACGAGCAGTACTTC.

This clonotype was detected a few times. The chain links TRBV7-9 to TRBJ1-2; TRBD1 might be the D (6 bases). Germline values: CDR1 SEHNR, CDR2 FQNEAQ (reference sequence). V lost 4 bases and J lost 4, with 22 bases in between. This CDR3 spans 17 amino acids. The CDR3 DNA follows: TGTGCCAGCAGCTCCACCCGACTCACAGGGCCGGCCTATGGCTACACCTTC. As protein: CASSSTRLTGPAYGYTF.

The chain recombines TRBV5-5 with TRBJ2-4, with 7 bases lining up with TRBD2. J gave up 6 bases and V 3 bases, and 9 bases lay outside the gene matches. Germline values: CDR1 SGHKS, CDR2 YYEKEE (reference sequence). The CDR3 is 15 residues long. The CDR3 DNA reads TGTGCCAGCAGCTGGCCCGTGCGGGAGAGAAACATTCAGTACTTC. Protein: CASSWPVRERNIQYF.

Many counts were recorded for this clonotype. The chain couples TRBV20-1 to TRBJ2-5; the D gene is possibly TRBD1 (6 bases). The germline gives CDR1 DFQATT, CDR2 SNEGSKA (reference sequence). Deletions cut 1 base from V and 5 bases from J, with 17 bases between. The CDR3 has 15 residues. The CDR3 spells CSARASRGEQETQYF. DNA for the CDR3: TGCAGTGCTAGAGCAAGCAGGGGCGAGCAGGAGACCCAGTACTTC.

In its sample, this clonotype was seen once. The chain joins TRBV9 to TRBJ1-1; D gene uncertain. There are 16 residues in the CDR3. The V gene's germline CDR1 is SGDLS and CDR2 YYNGEE. V lost 4 bases to trimming and J lost 1 base, with 17 bases between them. The CDR3 here is CASSTPGGGANTEAFF. CDR3 nucleotides: TGTGCCAGCAGCACACCCGGTGGAGGAGCGAACACTGAAGCTTTCTTT.

The gene calls are TRBV7-9 and TRBJ2-7; D is perhaps TRBD1 (6 bases). The better agreement between TRBJ2-5 and the DNA end casts doubt on the J call. The CDR3 sequence is 17 residues long. Germline-derived CDR1 and CDR2 are SEHNR and FQNEAQ (reference sequence). CDR3 sequence (DNA): TGTGCCAGCAGCTTCGGGCAGGGGATATCAATGAAAGAGACCCAGTACTTC. Amino acids: CASSFGQGISMKETQYF.

The V gene is TRBV6-2 or TRBV6-3, the J gene TRBJ2-1; 11 positions match TRBD2. The CDR3 is 17 amino acids. CDR1 and CDR2 from the germline V gene are MNHEY and SVGEGT. The V gene end was trimmed by 7 bases and the J gene end by 5 bases; junction bases not matched to a gene: 13. The CDR3 coding sequence is TGTGCCAGCATCAACCAAGCCTTTAGCGGGAGGGACAATGAGCAGTTCTTC. Protein sequence: CASINQAFSGRDNEQFF.

CDR3 in DNA: TGTGCCAGCAGTTACGAGCGGGCCAAGTTGGGGGCCAAAAACATTCAGTACTTC. This sequence encodes CASSYERAKLGAKNIQYF. The chain couples TRBV6-5 to TRBJ2-4; D might be TRBD2 (6 bases). Trimming left V 2 bases short and J 1 base short, with 18 bases between. Germline CDR1 MNHEY, CDR2 SVGAGI. The CDR3 totals 18 residues.

This clonotype has only one observation. The genes are TRBV7-6 and TRBJ2-1; D uncertain. The germline V gene has CDR1 SGHVS and CDR2 FNYEAQ. Trimming took off 6 bases at V and 0 bases at J, with 12 bases between the two ends. The CDR3 extends over 15 amino acids. The CDR3 nucleotides read TGTGCCAGCAGACTCACCACAAGCTCCTACAATGAGCAGTTCTTC. Translation gives CASRLTTSSYNEQFF.

The genes are TRBV25-1 and TRBJ1-2; tentatively, D is TRBD1 (5 bases). V lost 9 bases and J 1 base, leaving 12 bases between the germline ends. The CDR3 is 13 amino acids. Per the germline V gene, CDR1 is MGHDK and CDR2 is SYGVNS. CDR3: CARGARYNYGYTF. CDR3 coding DNA: TGTGCCAGAGGGGCCCGTTATAACTATGGCTACACCTTC.

The CDR3 nucleotides are TGTGCCAGCAGCTTGTCGTGGGCGGCCGGGGAGCTGTTTTTT. Translated: CASSLSWAAGELFF. The chain recombines TRBV7-2 with TRBJ2-2; the D is unclear. From germline, CDR1 is SGHTA and CDR2 FQGNSA. V lost 3 bases to trimming and J lost 6 bases, with 11 bases between them. The CDR3 loop spans 14 amino acids.

CDR3: CASSLSSLVNTEAFF. CDR3 nucleotide sequence: TGTGCCAGCAGCCTTTCTTCGTTGGTGAACACTGAAGCTTTCTTT. The chain has TRBV27 and TRBJ1-1; D is unclear. Looked up from germline, CDR1 is MNHEY and CDR2 is SMNVEV (reference sequence). V was pared by 6 bases and J by 0 bases, with 14 bases between. The CDR3 totals 15 residues.

The chain uses TRBV7-8 and TRBJ1-5, with D maybe TRBD1 (6 bases). The germline gives CDR1 SGHVS, CDR2 FQNEAQ. V dropped 0 bases and J dropped 0 bases, with 12 bases sitting between them. The CDR3 length is 17 residues. The CDR3 reads CASSLATTGTSNQPQHF. DNA for the CDR3: TGTGCCAGCAGCTTAGCGACGACAGGAACTAGCAATCAGCCCCAGCATTTT. Using reference TRBV7-8 and TRBJ1-5 for the parts outside the CDR3, the full variable domain is GAGVSQSPRYKVAKRGQDVALRCDPISGHVSLFWYQQALGQGPEFLTYFQNEAQLDKSGLPSDRFFAERPEGSVSTLKIQRTQQEDSAVYLCASSLATTGTSNQPQHFGDGTRLSIL.

V gene TRBV7-9 combines with J gene TRBJ2-4, with 7 bases matching TRBD2. The better agreement between TRBJ2-7 and the DNA end casts doubt on the J call. This CDR3 spans 15 amino acids. The germline V gene has CDR1 SEHNR and CDR2 FQNEAQ (reference sequence). Here the CDR3 reads CASISGAGHYYEQYF. Written as DNA, the CDR3 is TGTGCCAGCATCAGCGGGGCGGGTCATTACTACGAGCAGTACTTC.